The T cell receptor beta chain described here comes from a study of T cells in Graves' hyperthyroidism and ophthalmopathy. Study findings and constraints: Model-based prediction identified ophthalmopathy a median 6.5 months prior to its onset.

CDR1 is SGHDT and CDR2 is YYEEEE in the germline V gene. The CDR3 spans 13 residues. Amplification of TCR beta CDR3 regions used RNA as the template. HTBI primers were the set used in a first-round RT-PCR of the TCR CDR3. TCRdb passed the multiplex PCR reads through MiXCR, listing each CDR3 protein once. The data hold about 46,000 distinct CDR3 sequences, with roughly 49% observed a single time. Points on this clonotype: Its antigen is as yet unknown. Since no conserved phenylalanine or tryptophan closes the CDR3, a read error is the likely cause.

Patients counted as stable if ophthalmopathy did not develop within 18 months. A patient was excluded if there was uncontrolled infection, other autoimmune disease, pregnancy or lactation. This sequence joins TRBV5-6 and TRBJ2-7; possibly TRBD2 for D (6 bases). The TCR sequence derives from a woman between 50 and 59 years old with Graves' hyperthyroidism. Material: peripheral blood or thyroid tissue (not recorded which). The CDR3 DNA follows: TGTGTCAGCAGCTTGGGGGGTTCGTACGAGCAGTACCTC. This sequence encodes CVSSLGGSYEQYL.